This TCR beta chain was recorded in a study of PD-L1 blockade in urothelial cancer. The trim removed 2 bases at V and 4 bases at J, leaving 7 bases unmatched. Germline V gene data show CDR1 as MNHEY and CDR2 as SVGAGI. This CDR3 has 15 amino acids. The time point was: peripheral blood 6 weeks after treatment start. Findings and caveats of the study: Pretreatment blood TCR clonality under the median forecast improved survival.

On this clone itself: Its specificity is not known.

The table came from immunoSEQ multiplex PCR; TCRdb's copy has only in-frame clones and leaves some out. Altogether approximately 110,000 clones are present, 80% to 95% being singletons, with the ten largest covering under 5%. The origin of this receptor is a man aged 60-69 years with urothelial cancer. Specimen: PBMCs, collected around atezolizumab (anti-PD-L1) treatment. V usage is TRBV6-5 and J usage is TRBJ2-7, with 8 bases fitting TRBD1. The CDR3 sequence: CASSYQTGAGYEQYF. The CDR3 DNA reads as TGTGCCAGCAGTTACCAGACAGGGGCGGGGTACGAGCAGTACTTC.